Following are 9 T cell receptor beta chains from one sample sequenced in a study of pediatric ulcerative colitis. The rectum was sampled with one to two pinch biopsies at colonoscopy. The data were produced by immunoSEQ multiplex PCR, yet TCRdb's version contains in-frame clones alone and is incomplete. This table holds some 10,000 clones, roughly 80% found once. The sample comprised gut tissue. These receptors were collected from a girl aged 5-17 years who was a control in a study of pediatric ulcerative colitis.

The chain is built from TRBV19 and TRBJ1-4; the match to TRBD1 covers 9 bases. Germline V gives CDR1 LNHDA, CDR2 SQIVND (reference sequence). The CDR3 is 13 amino acids. The V and J ends lost 7 bases and 10 bases, in that order; junction bases with no gene match: 7. CDR3 region: CASKGQGYGKLFF. The CDR3 coding sequence is TGTGCCAGTAAGGGACAGGGCTACGGAAAACTGTTTTTT.

The rearrangement links TRBV5-4 to TRBJ2-7; possible D gene TRBD2, 6 bases. There are 13 residues in the CDR3. Trimming pared 4 bases from V and 2 bases from J, leaving 10 bases between. CDR1 SGHNT and CDR2 YYREEE come from the germline V gene (reference sequence). The CDR3 here is CASSAGRAYEQYF. CDR3 nucleotides: TGTGCCAGCAGCGCGGGACGGGCCTACGAGCAGTACTTC.

The chain is built from TRBV2 and TRBJ2-3, with a tentative D call TRBD2 (6 bases). The V gene lost 4 bases and the J gene lost 4 bases, with 12 bases spanning the gap. The CDR3 consists of 14 residues. Germline values: CDR1 SNHLY, CDR2 FYNNEI. The DNA of the CDR3 is TGTGCCAGCAGTGTGACTAGTGGCGCAGATACGCAGTATTTT. It codes for CASSVTSGADTQYF.

The chain employs TRBV4-2 and TRBJ2-2; 7 bases are shared with TRBD1. The CDR3 covers 17 residues. Germline trimming cut 0 bases from V and 5 bases from J; bases unmatched to any gene: 9. The germline gives CDR1 LGHNA, CDR2 YNFKEQ. CDR3 nucleotide sequence: TGTGCCAGCAGCCAAGACACGAGACAGGGAATAACCGGGGAGCTGTTTTTT. It codes for CASSQDTRQGITGELFF.

The chain has TRBV7-2 and TRBJ1-5; D uncertain. The germline gives CDR1 SGHTA, CDR2 FQGNSA. Trimming left V 5 bases short and J 4 bases short, with 6 bases between. CDR3 length: 12 amino acids. The CDR3 reads CASSQLNQPQHF. CDR3 DNA sequence: TGTGCCAGCAGCCAGCTGAATCAGCCCCAGCATTTT.

This clone was found a few times. The gene calls are TRBV29-1 and TRBJ2-5; 11 bases fit TRBD2. This CDR3 contains 13 residues. V trimming: 6 bases; J trimming: 6 bases; junction bases outside the gene matches: 6. Per the germline V gene, CDR1 is SQVTM and CDR2 is ANQGSEA. The CDR3 protein is CSVLAGAGKTQYF. The CDR3 nucleotides read TGCAGCGTACTAGCGGGAGCCGGAAAGACCCAGTACTTC.

The V call is TRBV7-8, the J call TRBJ1-1; D is perhaps TRBD1 (6 bases). V shed 3 bases and J shed 7 bases, with 12 bases lying between them. CDR3 length equals 13 residues. Germline V gene lookup returns CDR1 SGHVS and CDR2 FQNEAQ. The CDR3 protein is CASSLGHIIEAFF. The CDR3 nucleotides are TGTGCCAGCAGCTTGGGACATATTATTGAAGCTTTCTTT.

This clone was counted a single time. The genes are TRBV7-2 and TRBJ1-2; 7 nucleotides align to TRBD1. Germline V gene data show CDR1 as SGHTA and CDR2 as FQGNSA. The CDR3 runs to 14 residues. V was pared by 6 bases and J by 2 bases, with 6 bases of the junction left unmatched. CDR3 region: CASSPDRENYGYTF. The CDR3 DNA reads TGTGCCAGCAGTCCCGACAGGGAGAACTATGGCTACACCTTC.

V and J are TRBV5-6 and TRBJ1-6; 10 nucleotides match TRBD1. Germline trimming cut 0 bases from V and 9 bases from J; bases unmatched to any gene: 0. Germline-derived CDR1 and CDR2 are SGHDT and YYEEEE. The CDR3 length is 14 residues. This CDR3 reads CASSLGTGGSPLHF. CDR3 coding DNA: TGTGCCAGCAGCTTGGGGACAGGGGGTTCACCCCTCCACTTT.